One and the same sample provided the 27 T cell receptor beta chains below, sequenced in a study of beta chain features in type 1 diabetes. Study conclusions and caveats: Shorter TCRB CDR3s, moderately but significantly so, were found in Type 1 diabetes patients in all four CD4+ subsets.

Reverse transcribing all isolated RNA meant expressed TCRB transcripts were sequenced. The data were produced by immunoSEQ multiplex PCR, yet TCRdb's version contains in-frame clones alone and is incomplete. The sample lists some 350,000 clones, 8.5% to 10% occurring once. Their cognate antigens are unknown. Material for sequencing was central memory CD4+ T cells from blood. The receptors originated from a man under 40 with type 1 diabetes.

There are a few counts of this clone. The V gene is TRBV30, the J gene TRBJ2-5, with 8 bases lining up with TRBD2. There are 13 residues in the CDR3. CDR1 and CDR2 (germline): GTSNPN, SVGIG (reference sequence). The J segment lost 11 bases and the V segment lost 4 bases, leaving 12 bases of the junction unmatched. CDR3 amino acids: CAWTKAGALIQYF. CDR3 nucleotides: TGTGCCTGGACTAAAGCGGGAGCTTTAATTCAGTACTTC.

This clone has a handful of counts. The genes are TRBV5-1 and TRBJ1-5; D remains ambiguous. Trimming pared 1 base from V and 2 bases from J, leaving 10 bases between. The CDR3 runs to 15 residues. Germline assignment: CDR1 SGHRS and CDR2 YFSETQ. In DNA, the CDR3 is TGCGCCAGCAGCTTGTCACCTCAGGGCAATCAGCCCCAGCATTTT. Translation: CASSLSPQGNQPQHF.

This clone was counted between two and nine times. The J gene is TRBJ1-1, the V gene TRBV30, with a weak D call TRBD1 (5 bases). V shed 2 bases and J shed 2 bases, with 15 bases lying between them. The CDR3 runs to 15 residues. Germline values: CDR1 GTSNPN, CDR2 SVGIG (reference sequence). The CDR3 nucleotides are TGTGCCTGGAGTCCTCCGACAGCTTATAACACTGAAGCTTTCTTT. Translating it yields CAWSPPTAYNTEAFF.

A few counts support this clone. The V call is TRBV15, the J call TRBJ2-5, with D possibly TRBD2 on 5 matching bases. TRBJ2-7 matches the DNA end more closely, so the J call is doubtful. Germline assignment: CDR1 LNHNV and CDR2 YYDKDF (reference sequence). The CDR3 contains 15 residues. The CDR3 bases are TGTGCCACCAGCAGAGGAGGAGCGGCTAACTACGAGCAGTACTTC. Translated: CATSRGGAANYEQYF.

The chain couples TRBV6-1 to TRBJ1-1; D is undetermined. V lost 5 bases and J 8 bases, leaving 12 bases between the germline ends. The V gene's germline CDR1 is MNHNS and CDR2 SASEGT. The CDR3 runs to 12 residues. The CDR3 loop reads CASSSGRYEAFF. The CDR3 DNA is TGTGCCAGCAGTTCTGGGCGTTACGAAGCTTTCTTT.

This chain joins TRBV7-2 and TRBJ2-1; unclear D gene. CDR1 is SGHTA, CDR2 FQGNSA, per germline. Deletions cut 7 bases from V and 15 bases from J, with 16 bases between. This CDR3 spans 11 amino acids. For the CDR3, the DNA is TGTGCCAGCACCTACCGCCAGCTCCTGTTCTTC. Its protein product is CASTYRQLLFF. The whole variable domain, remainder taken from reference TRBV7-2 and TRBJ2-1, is GAGVSQSPSNKVTEKGKDVELRCDPISGHTALYWYRQSLGQGLEFLIYFQGNSAPDKSGLPSDRFSAERTGGSVSTLTIQRTQQEDSAVYLCASTYRQLLFFGPGTRLTVL.

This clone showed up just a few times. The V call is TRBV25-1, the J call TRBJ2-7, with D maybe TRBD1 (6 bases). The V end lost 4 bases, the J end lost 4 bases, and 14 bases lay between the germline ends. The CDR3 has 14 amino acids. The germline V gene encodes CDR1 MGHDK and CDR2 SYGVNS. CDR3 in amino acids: CASSVDVGGYEQYF. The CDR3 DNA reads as TGTGCCAGCAGTGTAGACGTAGGGGGTTACGAGCAGTACTTC.

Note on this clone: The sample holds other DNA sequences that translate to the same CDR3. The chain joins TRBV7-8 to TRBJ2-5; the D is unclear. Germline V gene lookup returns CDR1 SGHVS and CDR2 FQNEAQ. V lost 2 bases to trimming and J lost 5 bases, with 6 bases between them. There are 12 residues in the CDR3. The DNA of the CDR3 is TGTGCCAGCAGCTTATCTCGGGAGACCCAGTACTTC. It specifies CASSLSRETQYF.

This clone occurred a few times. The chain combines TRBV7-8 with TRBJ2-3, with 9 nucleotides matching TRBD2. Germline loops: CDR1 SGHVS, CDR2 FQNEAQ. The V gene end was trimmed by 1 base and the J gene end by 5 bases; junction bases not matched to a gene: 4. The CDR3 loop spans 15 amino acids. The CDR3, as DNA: TGTGCCAGCAGCTTAGGACTAGCGGTGATAGATACGCAGTATTTT. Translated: CASSLGLAVIDTQYF.

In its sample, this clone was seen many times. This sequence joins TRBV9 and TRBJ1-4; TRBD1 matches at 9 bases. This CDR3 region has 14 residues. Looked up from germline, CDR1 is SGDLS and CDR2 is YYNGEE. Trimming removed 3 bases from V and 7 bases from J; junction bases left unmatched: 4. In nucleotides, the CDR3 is TGTGCCAGCAGCGCGGGACAGGGCCTTGAAAAACTGTTTTTT. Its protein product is CASSAGQGLEKLFF.

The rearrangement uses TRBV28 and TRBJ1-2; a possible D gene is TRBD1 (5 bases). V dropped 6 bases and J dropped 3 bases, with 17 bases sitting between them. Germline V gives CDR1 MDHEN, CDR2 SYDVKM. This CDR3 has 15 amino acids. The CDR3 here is CASSTSAGLYYGYTF. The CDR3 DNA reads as TGTGCCAGCAGCACCTCGGCGGGACTGTACTATGGCTACACCTTC.

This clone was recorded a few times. CDR3 in DNA: TGTGCCAGCAGCTTCGAAGAGAGGCGGGCATCGAACACTGAAGCTTTCTTT. Translating gives CASSFEERRASNTEAFF. The chain combines TRBV5-8 with TRBJ1-1; the D is unclear. In germline, CDR1 is SGHTS, CDR2 YDEGEE. The CDR3 is made up of 17 amino acids. Trimming cost V 2 bases and J 1 base, with 18 bases left between them. The complete variable domain, with remaining parts taken from reference TRBV5-8 and TRBJ1-1, reads EAGVTQSPTHLIKTRGQQATLRCSPISGHTSVYWYQQALGLGLQFLLWYDEGEERNRGNFPPRFSGRQFPNYSSELNVNALELEDSALYLCASSFEERRASNTEAFFGQGTRLTVV.

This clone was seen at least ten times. The CDR3 sequence is CASRLDSQGQYF. CDR3 in DNA: TGTGCCAGCAGATTAGACAGCCAAGGGCAGTATTTT. The V gene is TRBV2, the J gene TRBJ2-3; the D gene is possibly TRBD1 (5 bases). This CDR3 has 12 residues. Germline assignment: CDR1 SNHLY and CDR2 FYNNEI. The V end was cut by 6 bases, the J end by 11 bases, with 15 bases between.

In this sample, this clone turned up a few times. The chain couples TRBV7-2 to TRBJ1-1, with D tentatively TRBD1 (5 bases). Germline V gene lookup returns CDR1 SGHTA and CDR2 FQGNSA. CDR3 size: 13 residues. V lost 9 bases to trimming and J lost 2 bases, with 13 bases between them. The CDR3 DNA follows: TGTGCCAGTCTGGGGCAGGCCAACACTGAAGCTTTCTTT. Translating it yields CASLGQANTEAFF.

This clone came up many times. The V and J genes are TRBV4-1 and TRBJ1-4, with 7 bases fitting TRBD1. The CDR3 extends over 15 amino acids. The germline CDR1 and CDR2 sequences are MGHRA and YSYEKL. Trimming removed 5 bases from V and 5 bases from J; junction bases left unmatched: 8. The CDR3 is CASSSHGTVNEKLFF. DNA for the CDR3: TGCGCCAGCAGCTCGCACGGGACAGTCAATGAAAAACTGTTTTTT.

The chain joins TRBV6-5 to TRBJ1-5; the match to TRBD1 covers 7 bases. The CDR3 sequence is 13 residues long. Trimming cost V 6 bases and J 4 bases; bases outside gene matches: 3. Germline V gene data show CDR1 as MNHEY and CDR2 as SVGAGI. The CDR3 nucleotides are TGTGCCAGCAGCGGACAGGTTAATCAGCCCCAGCATTTT. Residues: CASSGQVNQPQHF.

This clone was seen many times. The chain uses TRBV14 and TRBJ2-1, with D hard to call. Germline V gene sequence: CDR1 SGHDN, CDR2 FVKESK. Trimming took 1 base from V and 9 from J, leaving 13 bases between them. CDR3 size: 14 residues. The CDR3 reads CASSQASGLREQFF. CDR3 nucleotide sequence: TGTGCCAGCAGCCAAGCATCTGGTCTTCGTGAGCAGTTCTTC.

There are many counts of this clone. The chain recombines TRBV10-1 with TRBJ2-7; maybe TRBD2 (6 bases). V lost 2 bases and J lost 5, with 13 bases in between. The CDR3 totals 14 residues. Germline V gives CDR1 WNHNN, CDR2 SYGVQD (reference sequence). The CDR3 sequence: CASSERRDGDEQYF. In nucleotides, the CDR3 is TGCGCCAGCAGTGAGAGGAGGGACGGTGACGAGCAGTACTTC.

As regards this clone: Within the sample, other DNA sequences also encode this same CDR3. CDR3 nucleotide sequence: TGTGCCAGTAGCCCGGGACTAGAGCGAGAGACCCAGTACTTC. Protein: CASSPGLERETQYF. V and J are TRBV19 and TRBJ2-5, with 8 bases identical to TRBD2. Trimming took 6 bases from V and 4 from J; bases not matched to a gene: 7. This CDR3 region has 14 residues. From germline, CDR1 is LNHDA and CDR2 SQIVND (reference sequence).

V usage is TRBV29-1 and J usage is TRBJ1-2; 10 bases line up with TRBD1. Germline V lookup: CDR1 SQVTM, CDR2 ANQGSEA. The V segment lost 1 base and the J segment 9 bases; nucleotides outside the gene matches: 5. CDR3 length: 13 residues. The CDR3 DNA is TGCAGCGTTGAAGGGGGACAGGGGATAAGCTACACCTTC. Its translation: CSVEGGQGISYTF.

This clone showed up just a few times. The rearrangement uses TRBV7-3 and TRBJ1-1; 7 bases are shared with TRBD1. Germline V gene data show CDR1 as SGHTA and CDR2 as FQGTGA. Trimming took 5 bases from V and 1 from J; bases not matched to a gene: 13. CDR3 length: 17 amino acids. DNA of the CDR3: TGTGCCAGCAGCCCCGGGGGACAGCTGTCCCCGAACACTGAAGCTTTCTTT. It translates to CASSPGGQLSPNTEAFF. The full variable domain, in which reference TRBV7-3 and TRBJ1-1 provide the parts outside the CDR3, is GAGVSQTPSNKVTEKGKYVELRCDPISGHTALYWYRQSLGQGPEFLIYFQGTGAADDSGLPNDRFFAVRPEGSVSTLKIQRTERGDSAVYLCASSPGGQLSPNTEAFFGQGTRLTVV.

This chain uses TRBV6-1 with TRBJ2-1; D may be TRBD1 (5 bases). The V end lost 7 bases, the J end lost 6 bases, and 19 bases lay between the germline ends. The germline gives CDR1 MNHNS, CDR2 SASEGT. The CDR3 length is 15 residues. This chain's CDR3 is CASTRTRATSNEQFF. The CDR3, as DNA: TGTGCCAGCACCCGAACCAGGGCCACGTCCAATGAGCAGTTCTTC.

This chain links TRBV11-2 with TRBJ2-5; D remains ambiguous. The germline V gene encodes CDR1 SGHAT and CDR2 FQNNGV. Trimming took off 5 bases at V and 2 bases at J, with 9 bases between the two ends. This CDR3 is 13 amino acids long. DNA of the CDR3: TGTGCCAGCAGCCGAATAATACAAGAGACCCAGTACTTC. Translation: CASSRIIQETQYF.

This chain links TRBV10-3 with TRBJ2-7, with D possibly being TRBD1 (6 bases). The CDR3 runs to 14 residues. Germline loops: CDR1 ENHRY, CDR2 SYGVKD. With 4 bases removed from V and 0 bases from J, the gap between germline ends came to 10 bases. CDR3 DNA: TGTGCCATCAGTGCGACAGGCCCCTCCTACGAGCAGTACTTC. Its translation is CAISATGPSYEQYF.

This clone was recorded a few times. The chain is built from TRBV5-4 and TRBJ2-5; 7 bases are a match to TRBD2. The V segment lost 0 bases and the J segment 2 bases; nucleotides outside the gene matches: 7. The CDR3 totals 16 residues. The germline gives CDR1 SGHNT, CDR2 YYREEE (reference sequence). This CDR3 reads CASSLDLADAQETQYF. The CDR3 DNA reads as TGTGCCAGCAGCTTGGACCTAGCGGATGCACAAGAGACCCAGTACTTC.

The CDR3 nucleotides read TGTGCCATCAAGGGAAGCGGGACAGATACGCAGTATTTT. Protein product: CAIKGSGTDTQYF. The gene calls are TRBV10-3 and TRBJ2-3, with a weak D call TRBD2 (6 bases). CDR1 is ENHRY, CDR2 SYGVKD, per germline. The CDR3 length is 13 residues. V lost 7 bases, J lost 3 bases, and 11 bases lay in between.

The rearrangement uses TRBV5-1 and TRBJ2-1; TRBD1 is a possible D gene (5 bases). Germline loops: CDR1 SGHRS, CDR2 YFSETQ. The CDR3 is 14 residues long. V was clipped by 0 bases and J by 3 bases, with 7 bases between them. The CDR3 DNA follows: TGCGCCAGCAGCTTGGCGACAGACTACAATGAGCAGTTCTTC. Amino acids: CASSLATDYNEQFF.